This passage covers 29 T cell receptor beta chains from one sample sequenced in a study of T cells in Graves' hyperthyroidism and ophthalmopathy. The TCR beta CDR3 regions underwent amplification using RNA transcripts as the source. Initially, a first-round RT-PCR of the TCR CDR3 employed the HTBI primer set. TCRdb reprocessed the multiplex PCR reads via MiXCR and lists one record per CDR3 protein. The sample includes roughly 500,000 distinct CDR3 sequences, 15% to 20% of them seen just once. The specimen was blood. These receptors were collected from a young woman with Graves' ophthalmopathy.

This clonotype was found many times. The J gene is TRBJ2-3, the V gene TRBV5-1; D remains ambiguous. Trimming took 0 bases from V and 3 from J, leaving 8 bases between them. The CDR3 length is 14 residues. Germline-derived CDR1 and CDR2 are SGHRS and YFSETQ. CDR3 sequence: CASSLAEFTDTQYF. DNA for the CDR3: TGCGCCAGCAGCTTGGCCGAGTTTACAGATACGCAGTATTTT.

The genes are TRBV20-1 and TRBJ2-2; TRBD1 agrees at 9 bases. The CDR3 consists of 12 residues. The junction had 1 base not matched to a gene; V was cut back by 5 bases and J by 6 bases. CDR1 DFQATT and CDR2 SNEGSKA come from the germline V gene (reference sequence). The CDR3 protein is CSARQGAGELFF. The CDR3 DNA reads TGCAGTGCTCGACAGGGGGCCGGGGAGCTGTTTTTT.

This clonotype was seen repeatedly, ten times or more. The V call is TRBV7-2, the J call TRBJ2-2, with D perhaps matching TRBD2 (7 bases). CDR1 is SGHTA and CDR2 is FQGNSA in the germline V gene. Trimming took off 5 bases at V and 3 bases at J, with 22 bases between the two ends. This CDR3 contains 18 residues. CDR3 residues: CASSLRRAGAEDTGELFF. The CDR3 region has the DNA TGTGCCAGCAGCCTCCGGAGGGCGGGGGCAGAGGACACCGGGGAGCTGTTTTTT.

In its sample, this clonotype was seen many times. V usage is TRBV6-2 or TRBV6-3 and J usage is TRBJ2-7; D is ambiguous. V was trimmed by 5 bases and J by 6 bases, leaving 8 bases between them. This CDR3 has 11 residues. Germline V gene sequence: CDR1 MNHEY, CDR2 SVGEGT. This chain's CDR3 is CASSRTREQYF. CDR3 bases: TGTGCCAGCAGTCGGACCCGCGAGCAGTACTTC.

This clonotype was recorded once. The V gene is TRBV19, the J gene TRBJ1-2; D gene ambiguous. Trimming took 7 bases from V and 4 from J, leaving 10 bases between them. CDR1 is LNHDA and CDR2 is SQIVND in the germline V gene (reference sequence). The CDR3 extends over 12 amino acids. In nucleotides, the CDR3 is TGTGCCAGTACCTCAAGGCGCTATGGCTACACCTTC. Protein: CASTSRRYGYTF.

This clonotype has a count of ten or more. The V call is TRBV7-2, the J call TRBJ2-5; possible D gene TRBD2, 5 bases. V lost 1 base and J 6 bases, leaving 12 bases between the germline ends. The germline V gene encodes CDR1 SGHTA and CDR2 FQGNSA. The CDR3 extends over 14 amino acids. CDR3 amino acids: CASSLEWGVKTQYF. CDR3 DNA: TGTGCCAGCAGCTTAGAATGGGGAGTCAAGACCCAGTACTTC.

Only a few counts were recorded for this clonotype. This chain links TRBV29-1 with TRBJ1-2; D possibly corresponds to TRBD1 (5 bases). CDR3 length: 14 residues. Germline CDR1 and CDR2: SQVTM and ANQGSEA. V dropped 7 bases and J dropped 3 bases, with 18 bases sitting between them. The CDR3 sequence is CSAYGAGEDYGYTF. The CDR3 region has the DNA TGCAGCGCCTACGGGGCAGGAGAGGACTATGGCTACACCTTC.

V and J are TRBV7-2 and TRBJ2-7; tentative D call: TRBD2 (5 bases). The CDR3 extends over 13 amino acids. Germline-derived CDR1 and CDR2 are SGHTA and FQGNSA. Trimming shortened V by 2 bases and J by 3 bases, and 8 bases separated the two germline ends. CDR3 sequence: CASSLRRVYEQYF. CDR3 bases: TGTGCCAGCAGCTTACGGCGGGTCTACGAGCAGTACTTC.

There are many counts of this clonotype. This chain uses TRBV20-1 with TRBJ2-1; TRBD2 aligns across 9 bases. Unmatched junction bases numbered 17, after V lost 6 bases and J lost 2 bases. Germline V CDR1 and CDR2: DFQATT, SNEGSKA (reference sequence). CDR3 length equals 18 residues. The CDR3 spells CSAPSPREGLRTYNEQFF. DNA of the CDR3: TGCAGTGCCCCCTCACCGCGGGAGGGCCTACGGACCTACAATGAGCAGTTCTTC.

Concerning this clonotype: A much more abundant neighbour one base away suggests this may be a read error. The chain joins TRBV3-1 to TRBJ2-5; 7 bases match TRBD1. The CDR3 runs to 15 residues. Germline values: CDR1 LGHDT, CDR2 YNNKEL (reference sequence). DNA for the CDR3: TGTACCAGCAGCCTCGTTACAGGGGTTGGAGAGACCCAGTACTTC. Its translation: CTSSLVTGVGETQYF.

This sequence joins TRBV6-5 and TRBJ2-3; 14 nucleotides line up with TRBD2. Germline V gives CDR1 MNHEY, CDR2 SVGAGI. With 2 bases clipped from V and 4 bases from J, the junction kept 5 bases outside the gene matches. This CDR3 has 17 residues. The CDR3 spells CASSYQGLAGVADTQYF. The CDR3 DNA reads TGTGCCAGCAGTTACCAGGGACTAGCGGGAGTGGCAGATACGCAGTATTTT.

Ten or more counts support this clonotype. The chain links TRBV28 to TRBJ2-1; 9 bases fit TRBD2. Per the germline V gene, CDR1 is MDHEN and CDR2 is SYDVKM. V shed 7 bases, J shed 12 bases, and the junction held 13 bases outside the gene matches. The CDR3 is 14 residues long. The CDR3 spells CASTTYPTSGSQFF. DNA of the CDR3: TGTGCCAGCACTACCTACCCGACTAGCGGATCGCAGTTCTTC. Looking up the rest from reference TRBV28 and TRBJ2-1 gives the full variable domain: DVKVTQSSRYLVKRTGEKVFLECVQDMDHENMFWYRQDPGLGLRLIYFSYDVKMKEKGDIPEGYSVSREKKERFSLILESASTNQTSMYLCASTTYPTSGSQFFGPGTRLTVL.

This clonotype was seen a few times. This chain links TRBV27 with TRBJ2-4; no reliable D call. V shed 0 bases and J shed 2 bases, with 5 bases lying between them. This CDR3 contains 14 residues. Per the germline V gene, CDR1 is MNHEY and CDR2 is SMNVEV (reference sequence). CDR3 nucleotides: TGTGCCAGCAGTTTATCCTGGTCCAAAAACATTCAGTACTTC. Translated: CASSLSWSKNIQYF.

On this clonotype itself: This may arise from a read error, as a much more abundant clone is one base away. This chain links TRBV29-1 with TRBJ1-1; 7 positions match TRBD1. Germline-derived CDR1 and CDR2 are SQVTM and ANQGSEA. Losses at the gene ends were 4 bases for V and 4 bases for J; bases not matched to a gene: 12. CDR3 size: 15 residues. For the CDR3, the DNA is TGCAGCGTTGGAGGGGCCGGGACAGTGACCACTGAAGCTTTCTTT. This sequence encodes CSVGGAGTVTTEAFF.

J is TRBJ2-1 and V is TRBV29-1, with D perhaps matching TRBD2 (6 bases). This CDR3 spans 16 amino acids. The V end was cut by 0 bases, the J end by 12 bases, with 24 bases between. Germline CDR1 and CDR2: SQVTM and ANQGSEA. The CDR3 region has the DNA TGCAGCGTTGAAGAGGGGGTAGCGGAAACCCAAAGAGGGCAGTTCTTC. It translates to CSVEEGVAETQRGQFF.

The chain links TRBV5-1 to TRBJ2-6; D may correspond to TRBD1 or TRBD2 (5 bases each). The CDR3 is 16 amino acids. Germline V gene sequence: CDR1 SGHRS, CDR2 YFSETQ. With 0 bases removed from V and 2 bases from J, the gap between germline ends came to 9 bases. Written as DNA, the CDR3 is TGCGCCAGCAGCTTGGGGGGGATAACTGGGGCCAACGTCCTGACTTTC. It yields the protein CASSLGGITGANVLTF.

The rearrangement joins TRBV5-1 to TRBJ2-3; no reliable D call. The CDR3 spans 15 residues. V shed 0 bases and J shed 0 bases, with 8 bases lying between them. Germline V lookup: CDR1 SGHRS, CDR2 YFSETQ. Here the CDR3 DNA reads TGCGCCAGCAGCTTGGCCGACGGGAGCACAGATACGCAGTATTTT. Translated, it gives CASSLADGSTDTQYF.

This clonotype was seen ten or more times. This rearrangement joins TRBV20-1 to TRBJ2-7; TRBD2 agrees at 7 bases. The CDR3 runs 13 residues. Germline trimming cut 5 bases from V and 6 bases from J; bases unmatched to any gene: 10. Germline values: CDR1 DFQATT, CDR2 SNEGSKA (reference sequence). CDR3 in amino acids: CSALGEGLGEQYF. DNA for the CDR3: TGCAGTGCTTTGGGGGAGGGACTGGGCGAGCAGTACTTC.

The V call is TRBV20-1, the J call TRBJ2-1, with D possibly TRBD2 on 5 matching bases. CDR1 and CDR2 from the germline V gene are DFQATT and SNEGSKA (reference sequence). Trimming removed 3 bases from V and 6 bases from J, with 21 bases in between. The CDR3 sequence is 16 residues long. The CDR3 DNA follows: TGCAGTGCTAGGTCTCGGATTTTAGGAGCGGTCAATGAGCAGTTCTTC. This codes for CSARSRILGAVNEQFF.

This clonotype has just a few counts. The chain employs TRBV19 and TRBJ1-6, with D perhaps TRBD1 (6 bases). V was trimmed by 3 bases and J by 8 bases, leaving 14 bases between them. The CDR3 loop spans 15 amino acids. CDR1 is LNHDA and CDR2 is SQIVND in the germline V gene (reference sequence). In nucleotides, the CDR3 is TGTGCCAGTAGTATTGGGGGCGTCGGGGATTCACCCCTCCACTTT. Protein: CASSIGGVGDSPLHF.

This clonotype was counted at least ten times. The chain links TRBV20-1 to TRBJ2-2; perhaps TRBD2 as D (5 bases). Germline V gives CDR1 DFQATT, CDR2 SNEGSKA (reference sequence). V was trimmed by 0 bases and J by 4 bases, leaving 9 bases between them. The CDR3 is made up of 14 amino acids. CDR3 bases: TGCAGTGCTAGAGAGGGAGCCGGCACCGGGGAGCTGTTTTTT. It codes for CSAREGAGTGELFF.

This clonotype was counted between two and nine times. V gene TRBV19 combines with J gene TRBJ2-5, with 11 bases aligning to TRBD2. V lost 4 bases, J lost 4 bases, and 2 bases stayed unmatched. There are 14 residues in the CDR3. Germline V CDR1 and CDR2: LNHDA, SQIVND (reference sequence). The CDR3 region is CASSTLAGGETQYF. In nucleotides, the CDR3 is TGTGCCAGTAGTACGCTAGCGGGAGGAGAGACCCAGTACTTC.

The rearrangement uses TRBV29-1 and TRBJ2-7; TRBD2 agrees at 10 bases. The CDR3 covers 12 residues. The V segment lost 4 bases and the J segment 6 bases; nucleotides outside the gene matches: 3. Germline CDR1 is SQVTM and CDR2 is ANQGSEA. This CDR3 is CSVGGLAPEQYF. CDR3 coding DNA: TGCAGCGTTGGGGGACTAGCGCCCGAGCAGTACTTC.

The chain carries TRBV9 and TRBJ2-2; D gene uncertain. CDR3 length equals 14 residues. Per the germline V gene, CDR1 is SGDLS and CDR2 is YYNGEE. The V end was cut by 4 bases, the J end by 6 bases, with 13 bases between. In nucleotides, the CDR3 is TGTGCCAGCAGCTCCAGACCGGGCTCCGGGGAGCTGTTTTTT. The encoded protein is CASSSRPGSGELFF.

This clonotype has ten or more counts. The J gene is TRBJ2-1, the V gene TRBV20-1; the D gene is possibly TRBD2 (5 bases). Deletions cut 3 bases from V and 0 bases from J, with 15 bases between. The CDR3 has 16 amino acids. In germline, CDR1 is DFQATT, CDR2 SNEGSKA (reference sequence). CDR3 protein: CSASTTGRSSYNEQFF. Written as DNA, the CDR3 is TGCAGTGCTAGTACTACGGGAAGAAGCTCCTACAATGAGCAGTTCTTC.

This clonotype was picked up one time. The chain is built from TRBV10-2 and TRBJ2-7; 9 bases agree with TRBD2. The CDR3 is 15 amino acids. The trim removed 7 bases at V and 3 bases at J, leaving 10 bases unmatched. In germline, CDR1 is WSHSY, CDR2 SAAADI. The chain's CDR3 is CASTHALAGVYEQYF. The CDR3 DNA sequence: TGCGCCAGCACCCACGCGTTAGCGGGAGTCTACGAGCAGTACTTC.

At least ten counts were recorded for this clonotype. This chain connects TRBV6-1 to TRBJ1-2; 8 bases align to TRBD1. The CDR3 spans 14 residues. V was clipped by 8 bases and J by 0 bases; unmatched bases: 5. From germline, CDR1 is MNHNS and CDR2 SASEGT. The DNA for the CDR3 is TGTGCCAGCGGGGACAGGCGCCCTAACTATGGCTACACCTTC. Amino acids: CASGDRRPNYGYTF.

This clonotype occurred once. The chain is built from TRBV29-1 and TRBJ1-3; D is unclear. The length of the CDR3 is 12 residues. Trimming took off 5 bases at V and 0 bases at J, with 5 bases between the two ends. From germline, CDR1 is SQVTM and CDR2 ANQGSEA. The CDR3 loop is CSVRVSGNTIYF. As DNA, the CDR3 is TGCAGCGTTCGGGTCTCTGGAAACACCATATATTTT.

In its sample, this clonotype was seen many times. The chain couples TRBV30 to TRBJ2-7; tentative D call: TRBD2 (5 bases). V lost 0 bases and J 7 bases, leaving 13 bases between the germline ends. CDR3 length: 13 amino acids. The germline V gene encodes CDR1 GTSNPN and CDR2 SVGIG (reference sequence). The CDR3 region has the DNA TGTGCCTGGAGTGTACTAGGGTTCGGGGAGCAGTACTTC. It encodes CAWSVLGFGEQYF. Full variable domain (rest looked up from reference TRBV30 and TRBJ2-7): SQTIHQWPATLVQPVGSPLSLECTVEGTSNPNLYWYRQAAGRGLQLLFYSVGIGQISSEVPQNLSASRPQDRQFILSSKKLLLSDSGFYLCAWSVLGFGEQYFGPGTRLTVT.